This T cell receptor (beta chain) was sequenced for a study of breast tumors, draining lymph nodes, adjacent tissues. The V and J ends lost 6 bases and 5 bases, in that order; junction bases with no gene match: 9. CDR1 and CDR2 from the germline V gene are DFQATT and SNEGSKA (reference sequence). This CDR3 has 15 residues. General study points: Tumor TCR diversity was below lymph nodes but above nontumor tissue.

This clonotype was seen ten or more times. Its antigen remains unidentified. TCRdb re-called the multiplex PCR reads with MiXCR, one entry per CDR3 protein. Of under 75,000 distinct CDR3 sequences listed, roughly 57% are singletons. The chain couples TRBV20-1 to TRBJ2-3, with 12 nucleotides matching TRBD2. The TCR sequence derives from a female donor with breast cancer. Some clones in this sample may be carry-over from other donors' samples. Sequenced sample: breast tumor tissue. The CDR3 protein is CSATSSGGAGDTQYF. The CDR3 bases are TGCAGTGCCACCTCTAGCGGGGGGGCCGGAGATACGCAGTATTTT.